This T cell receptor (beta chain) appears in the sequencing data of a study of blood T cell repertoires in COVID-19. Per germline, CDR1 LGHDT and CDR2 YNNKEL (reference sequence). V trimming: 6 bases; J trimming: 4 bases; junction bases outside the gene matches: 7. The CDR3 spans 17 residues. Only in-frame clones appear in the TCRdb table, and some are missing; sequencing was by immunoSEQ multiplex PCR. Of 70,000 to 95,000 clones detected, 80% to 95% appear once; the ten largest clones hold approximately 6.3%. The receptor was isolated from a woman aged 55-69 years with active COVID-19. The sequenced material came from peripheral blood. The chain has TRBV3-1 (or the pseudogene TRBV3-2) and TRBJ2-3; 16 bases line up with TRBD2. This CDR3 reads CASRLRGTSGRADTQYF. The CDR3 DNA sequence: TGTGCCAGCAGACTACGCGGGACTAGCGGGAGGGCAGATACGCAGTATTTT.